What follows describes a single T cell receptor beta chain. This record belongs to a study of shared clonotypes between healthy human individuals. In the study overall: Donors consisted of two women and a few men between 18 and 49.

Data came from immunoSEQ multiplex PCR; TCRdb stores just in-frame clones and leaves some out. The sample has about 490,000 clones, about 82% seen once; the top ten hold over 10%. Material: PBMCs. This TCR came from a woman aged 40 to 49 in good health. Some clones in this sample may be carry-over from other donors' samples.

CDR3 nucleotides: TGTGCCAGCAGCATACGACCCCTTTCCGAGCAGTACTTC. Protein sequence: CASSIRPLSEQYF. The chain links TRBV7-3 to TRBJ2-7; D call uncertain. The germline gives CDR1 SGHTA, CDR2 FQGTGA. The CDR3 has 13 amino acids. The ends were cut back, 5 bases at V and 6 bases at J, with 14 bases in the middle.